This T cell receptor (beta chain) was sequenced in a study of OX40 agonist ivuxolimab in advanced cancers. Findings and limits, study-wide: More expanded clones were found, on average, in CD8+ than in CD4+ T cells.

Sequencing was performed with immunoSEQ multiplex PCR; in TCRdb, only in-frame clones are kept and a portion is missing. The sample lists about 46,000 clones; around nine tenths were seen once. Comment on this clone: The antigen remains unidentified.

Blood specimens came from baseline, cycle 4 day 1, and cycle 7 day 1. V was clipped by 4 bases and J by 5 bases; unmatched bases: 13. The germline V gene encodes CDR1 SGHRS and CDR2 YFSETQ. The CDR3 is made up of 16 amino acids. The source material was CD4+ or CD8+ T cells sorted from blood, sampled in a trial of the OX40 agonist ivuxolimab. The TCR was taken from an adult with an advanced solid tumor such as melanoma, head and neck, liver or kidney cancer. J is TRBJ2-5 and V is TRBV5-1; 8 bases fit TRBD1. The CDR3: CASSPGAGQEGETQYF. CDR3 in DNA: TGCGCCAGCAGCCCCGGCGCGGGACAGGAAGGGGAGACCCAGTACTTC.